Described below is a single TCR beta chain sequence and its context. Its target is unknown. Before any sequencing was done, the ViraFEST assay used viral peptide pools to expand antigen-specific CD4+ T cells. It was after approximately 11 days of culture that CD4+ T cells were isolated. None of the vaccinated had previously contracted SARS-CoV-2, and their nucleocapsid antibodies tested negative. This record belongs to a study of vaccination effects on CD4 cells after COVID-19. Produced via immunoSEQ multiplex PCR; TCRdb's table is partial and in-frame only. The profile covers 70,000 to 75,000 clones, with around three quarters appearing a single time and over 4% taken by the ten largest. Looked up from germline, CDR1 is MDHEN and CDR2 is SYDVKM. The CDR3 loop spans 13 amino acids. General study findings and limits: Marked clonal contraction was seen late after vaccination (in both infection- and vaccine-induced clones). Early post-infection timepoints were absent, and convalescent patients were few. Common cold coronaviruses were cross-recognized by only 1 of 255 vaccine-induced clones in healthy vaccinees.

The sequence was collected from a human donor who received a COVID-19 vaccine. Specimen: CD4+ T cells from PBMCs cultured with HCoV-OC43 spike peptides, collected before COVID-19 vaccination. Subset specified: HCoV-OC43 spike overlapping peptide pool stimulation. This chain connects TRBV28 to TRBJ1-2; D unclear. The CDR3 DNA reads as TGTGGCACTTCCGGCAAGAATAACTATGGCTACACCTTC. It encodes CGTSGKNNYGYTF.